This T cell receptor beta chain was observed in a study of tumor-infiltrating lymphocytes in primary liver carcinoma (dated by TCRdb to 2016 to 2017). Turning to the overall study: Between late 2015 and early 2016, 4 or 5 patients in China with histopathologically diagnosed primary liver carcinoma had their tumors surgically resected. Technical replicate repertoires showed high reproducibility, with mean shared-clone rates approximately 0.9 and correlation coefficients above 0.95. A total of roughly 35 specimens from 5 patients underwent TCRbeta repertoire sequencing, comprising 25 tumor regions, 5 adjacent noncancerous liver tissues and 5 peripheral blood samples. For each liver tumor, the study sampled five regions along with adjacent normal tissue and blood, and applied TCRbeta repertoire sequencing, expression microarrays and whole-exome sequencing. The five patients had tumors staged T1-T3 N0M0, with maximum diameters ranging from roughly 4.2 to 11 cm. The five patients, three men and two women aged 30 to 69 years, had hepatocellular carcinoma (four) or combined HCC and intrahepatic cholangiocarcinoma (one). Each sample produced about 3.65 to 7.13 million productive TCRbeta reads, and read depth showed no significant difference between tissue types.

Beyond this particular receptor, the publication reports: Bulk unsorted samples precluded comparing CD4+ and CD8+ T cell repertoires. With just a few patients in the study, the authors point out that the findings should be validated in a larger study. A significantly larger repertoire fraction was made up by the top 250 clones in tumors than in blood (p = 0.039). Only the TCR beta chain was sequenced, so true repertoire diversity is likely underestimated because unpaired alpha chains were not captured. Repertoire overlap was found to be higher between tumor regions (mean approximately 35%) than between tumor-adjacent (roughly 17%) or tumor-blood (about 14%) pairs, consistent with antigen-driven expansion.

TRIzol reagent was used to extract blood RNA from unsorted whole blood, while the DNeasy Blood & Tissue kit provided the germline DNA. At the time of sampling, the patients had chronic HBV infection and had not received any treatment. About 4 milliliters of peripheral blood were collected into K2EDTA tubes before surgery. Starting from approximately 460 ng total RNA, TCRbeta-specific cDNA was produced by reverse transcription with a constant-region primer and ProtoScript II reverse transcriptase. TCRbeta libraries were built with three nested multiplex PCR rounds, a slightly modified ARM-PCR procedure. Multiplex TRBV1-TRBV30 forward primers and a Cbeta reverse primer were used in the first two PCR rounds, each of which was run for around 10 cycles. Sample barcodes and Illumina adapters were added in a final 25-cycle PCR using Deep VentR polymerase. Before sequencing, amplicons of 200-500 bp were gel-purified using a QIAquick gel extraction kit. The TCRbeta amplicons were sequenced with 250-bp paired-end reads on an Illumina HiSeq 2500. Concerning the study's data processing: To recover full CDR3 sequences, reads were quality-trimmed using Trimmomatic v0.33 and paired reads were then merged using FLASH v1.2.11. V, D and J germline segments were assigned to the rearranged TCRbeta sequences by MiGEC v1.2.1b. Clonotype statistics and Shannon-Wiener diversity indices were calculated with VDJtools v1.0.0. To cut down on sampling bias, every analysis after diversity analysis relied on just the 250 most abundant clonotypes from each sample. TCRdb's own reprocessing of the public reads used fastp at Q25 and MiXCR and kept productive beta chains. All rows with the same CDR3 protein become a single entry with the most common DNA and genes. TCRdb's processing, not the study's, gives the V and J calls here. The sample table holds around 330,000 distinct CDR3 sequences, of which nearly 60% were seen once. Over 15% of the sample is taken by the ten largest.

The germline V gene gives CDR1 as SGHAT and CDR2 as FQNNGV. V lost 8 bases and J lost 4 bases; the stretch between them is 12 bases long. From its cysteine to its phenylalanine, the CDR3 spans 13 amino acids. Only the CDR3 part of the read is kept: 39 bases, read in frame from the first base. With respect to this clonotype: The antigen this receptor binds is unknown. Base quality data are lacking; no much larger clone is found one base away.

The material sequenced was peripheral blood. The rearranged segments are TRBV11-2 and TRBJ2-1; the D segment cannot be called with confidence. This receptor was taken from a woman aged 30 to 39 with primary liver carcinoma and hepatitis B virus infection. The bases are TGTGCCAGCGACTTCCCAGTATACAATGAGCAGTTCTTC. Its translation reads: CASDFPVYNEQFF.